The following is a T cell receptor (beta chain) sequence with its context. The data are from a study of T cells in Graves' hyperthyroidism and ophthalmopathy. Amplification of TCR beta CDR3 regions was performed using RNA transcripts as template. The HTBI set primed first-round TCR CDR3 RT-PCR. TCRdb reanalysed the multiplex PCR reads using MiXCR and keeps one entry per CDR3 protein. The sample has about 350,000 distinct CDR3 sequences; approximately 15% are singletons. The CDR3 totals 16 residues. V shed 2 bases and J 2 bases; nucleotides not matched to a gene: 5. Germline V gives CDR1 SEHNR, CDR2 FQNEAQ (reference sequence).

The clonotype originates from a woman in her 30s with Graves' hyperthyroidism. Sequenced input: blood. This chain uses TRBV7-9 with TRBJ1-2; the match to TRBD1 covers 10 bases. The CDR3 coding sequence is TGTGCCAGCAGCTTATTCTCGGGACAGGGGAACTATGGCTACACCTTC. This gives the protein CASSLFSGQGNYGYTF.